The 32 T cell receptor beta chains reported below all come from one sample, sequenced in a study of Ad26.COV2.S vaccination and SARS-CoV-2 variants. Treatment defined: around 19 received Ad26.COV2.S at low or high dose, single or two shots; about 5 received placebo; per-sample allocation not given. Samples analyzed were those drawn on day 63 after the first vaccine or placebo injection. Clones were read by immunoSEQ multiplex PCR, and TCRdb kept only the in-frame ones, dropping some. Of some 390,000 clones in the sample, approximately 90% are singletons; the top ten hold under 2%. The sample in question was peripheral blood, obtained in a trial of Ad26.COV2.S vaccine versus placebo. These receptors came from a person aged 18-65 years who received the Ad26.COV2.S COVID-19 vaccine or a placebo.

This chain uses TRBV6-5 with TRBJ2-5; no clear D gene. Per germline, CDR1 MNHEY and CDR2 SVGAGI. Trimming cost V 7 bases and J 7 bases, with 19 bases left between them. The CDR3 runs 14 residues. Written as DNA, the CDR3 is TGTGCCAGCACCCACGACGGTCCGACTGGGACCCAGTACTTC. Protein: CASTHDGPTGTQYF.

V usage is TRBV6-2 or TRBV6-3 and J usage is TRBJ2-2; no clear D gene. With 4 bases removed from V and 5 bases from J, the gap between germline ends came to 5 bases. Germline V CDR1 and CDR2: MNHEY, SVGEGT. The CDR3 spans 12 residues. The CDR3 DNA is TGTGCCAGCAGTTGGTTAACCGGGGAGCTGTTTTTT. It yields the protein CASSWLTGELFF.

This sequence joins TRBV2 and TRBJ2-2, with 12 bases fitting TRBD2. V trimming: 5 bases; J trimming: 5 bases; junction bases outside the gene matches: 6. The CDR3 spans 16 residues. Germline V CDR1 and CDR2: SNHLY, FYNNEI. This CDR3 is CASSQEGTSGTGELFF. As DNA, the CDR3 is TGTGCCAGCAGTCAAGAAGGGACTAGCGGGACCGGGGAGCTGTTTTTT.

V usage is TRBV5-1 and J usage is TRBJ2-5, with TRBD2 matching over 9 bases. CDR3 length: 15 amino acids. Germline CDR1 and CDR2: SGHRS and YFSETQ. J was trimmed by 5 bases and V by 0 bases; bases with no gene match: 5. This CDR3 reads CASSLEPSGIETQYF. The CDR3 DNA reads as TGCGCCAGCAGCTTGGAGCCTAGCGGGATTGAGACCCAGTACTTC.

The chain has TRBV5-1 and TRBJ1-1; D may be TRBD1 (6 bases). Per the germline V gene, CDR1 is SGHRS and CDR2 is YFSETQ. There are 14 residues in the CDR3. Trimming pared 5 bases from V and 2 bases from J, leaving 13 bases between. CDR3 DNA sequence: TGCGCCAGCAGTTTGAGACAGGTAAACACTGAAGCTTTCTTT. This codes for CASSLRQVNTEAFF.

The chain joins TRBV14 to TRBJ2-7, with no clear D. The V end lost 1 base, the J end lost 3 bases, and 19 bases lay between the germline ends. Germline values: CDR1 SGHDN, CDR2 FVKESK. This CDR3 is built from 17 residues. CDR3 bases: TGTGCCAGCAGCCAAGCTGGGCAGCTATTTTCTTTCTACGAGCAGTACTTC. It codes for CASSQAGQLFSFYEQYF.

V is TRBV4-1 and J is TRBJ2-1; TRBD1 agrees at 8 bases. This CDR3 region has 15 residues. V gave up 1 base and J gave up 5 bases; unmatched junction bases: 4. Germline V lookup: CDR1 MGHRA, CDR2 YSYEKL. The CDR3 is CASSQAQGVNNEQFF. CDR3 DNA: TGCGCCAGCAGCCAAGCACAGGGGGTGAACAATGAGCAGTTCTTC.

The chain is built from TRBV28 and TRBJ1-5; 7 bases are shared with TRBD1. Looked up from germline, CDR1 is MDHEN and CDR2 is SYDVKM. After removal of 6 bases from V and 6 bases from J, the junction contained 5 bases not matched to a gene. This CDR3 is built from 13 residues. The CDR3 protein is CASRQGLGQPQHF. The CDR3 region has the DNA TGTGCCAGCAGACAGGGGTTGGGTCAGCCCCAGCATTTT.

The chain's CDR3 is CASSLDLGAFF. The CDR3 DNA is TGTGCCAGCAGCTTAGATCTCGGAGCTTTCTTT. V usage is TRBV11-2 and J usage is TRBJ1-1; no definite D call. The CDR3 loop spans 11 amino acids. Trimming left V 0 bases short and J 10 bases short, with 6 bases between. Germline V gene sequence: CDR1 SGHAT, CDR2 FQNNGV.

This chain uses TRBV28 with TRBJ2-6; the D is unclear. The CDR3 has 14 amino acids. Looked up from germline, CDR1 is MDHEN and CDR2 is SYDVKM. Trimming removed 4 bases from V and 4 bases from J, with 8 bases in between. The DNA for the CDR3 is TGTGCCAGCAGTTCCACCGCAGGGGCCAACGTCCTGACTTTC. Translating it yields CASSSTAGANVLTF. Full variable domain (missing parts from reference TRBV28 and TRBJ2-6): DVKVTQSSRYLVKRTGEKVFLECVQDMDHENMFWYRQDPGLGLRLIYFSYDVKMKEKGDIPEGYSVSREKKERFSLILESASTNQTSMYLCASSSTAGANVLTFGAGSRLTVL.

The chain carries TRBV5-1 and TRBJ2-7; 7 nucleotides agree with TRBD1. Germline lookup yields CDR1 SGHRS and CDR2 YFSETQ. The CDR3 sequence is 15 residues long. V gave up 0 bases and J gave up 6 bases; unmatched junction bases: 9. For the CDR3, the DNA is TGCGCCAGCAGCTTGGCGGGCCAAGGGGGCGGCGAGCAGTACTTC. Its translation: CASSLAGQGGGEQYF. The variable domain in full, with the rest retrieved from reference TRBV5-1 and TRBJ2-7, is KAGVTQTPRYLIKTRGQQVTLSCSPISGHRSVSWYQQTPGQGLQFLFEYFSETQRNKGNFPGRFSGRQFSNSRSEMNVSTLELGDSALYLCASSLAGQGGGEQYFGPGTRLTVT.

The count of this clone is one. The chain couples TRBV6-5 to TRBJ2-1; 7 bases match TRBD2. CDR3 length equals 14 residues. The germline CDR1 and CDR2 sequences are MNHEY and SVGAGI. V was clipped by 5 bases and J by 4 bases; unmatched bases: 5. CDR3 nucleotide sequence: TGTGCCAGCAGTCTCCGGACTAGTTACAATGAGCAGTTCTTC. Amino acid sequence: CASSLRTSYNEQFF.

CDR3 loop: CSGGTPNTEAFF. CDR3 nucleotide sequence: TGCAGCGGTGGGACACCCAACACTGAAGCTTTCTTT. This sequence joins TRBV29-1 and TRBJ1-1; D may be TRBD1 (6 bases). From germline, CDR1 is SQVTM and CDR2 ANQGSEA. V was shortened by 7 bases and J by 2 bases, with 11 bases between the two germline ends. The CDR3 length is 12 residues.

The chain uses TRBV11-2 and TRBJ1-3; 7 nucleotides align to TRBD1. V trimming: 3 bases; J trimming: 0 bases; junction bases outside the gene matches: 8. The germline CDR1 and CDR2 sequences are SGHAT and FQNNGV. This CDR3 is built from 17 residues. CDR3 coding DNA: TGTGCCAGCAGCTTTCCCGGGACAGAGAGCTCTGGAAACACCATATATTTT. This gives the protein CASSFPGTESSGNTIYF.

The chain joins TRBV19 to TRBJ1-2, with no clear D. The V gene lost 6 bases and the J gene lost 8 bases, with 16 bases spanning the gap. The CDR3 covers 13 residues. Germline loops: CDR1 LNHDA, CDR2 SQIVND (reference sequence). CDR3 sequence reads: CASRERARLGYTF. CDR3 nucleotides: TGTGCCAGTAGAGAACGGGCTCGGCTGGGCTACACCTTC.

This clone was picked up a small number of times. The genes are TRBV5-4 and TRBJ1-2; possibly TRBD1 for D (6 bases). The germline gives CDR1 SGHNT, CDR2 YYREEE (reference sequence). The germline V and J ends were trimmed by 4 bases and 0 bases, with 22 bases remaining between them. There are 18 residues in the CDR3. The DNA of the CDR3 is TGTGCCAGCAGCGTCCCTTGGGGGGGCGCAGGGGCTAACTATGGCTACACCTTC. As protein: CASSVPWGGAGANYGYTF.

This chain links TRBV7-3 with TRBJ1-5, with D possibly being TRBD1 (5 bases). The CDR3 spans 13 residues. Trimming pared 3 bases from V and 5 bases from J, leaving 8 bases between. Germline CDR1 SGHTA, CDR2 FQGTGA. Here the CDR3 reads CASSFRRDQPQHF. DNA for the CDR3: TGTGCCAGCAGCTTTCGCAGGGATCAGCCCCAGCATTTT.

This clone was counted a single time. The V gene is TRBV6-5, the J gene TRBJ2-5; 13 bases fit TRBD2. There are 16 residues in the CDR3. Germline loops: CDR1 MNHEY, CDR2 SVGAGI. V trimming: 4 bases; J trimming: 5 bases; junction bases outside the gene matches: 7. The CDR3 coding sequence is TGTGCCAGCAGTTCGCCACGGACTAGCGGGAGCGAGACCCAGTACTTC. It translates to CASSSPRTSGSETQYF.

The chain employs TRBV28 and TRBJ2-7, with a tentative D call TRBD2 (7 bases). Trimming cost V 5 bases and J 2 bases, with 19 bases left between them. CDR3 length: 16 residues. CDR1 MDHEN and CDR2 SYDVKM come from the germline V gene. The CDR3 nucleotides are TGTGCCAGCAGTGCACCCGGGGGGACATTAACCTACGAGCAGTACTTC. It is translated as CASSAPGGTLTYEQYF.

This sequence joins TRBV12-3 or TRBV12-4 and TRBJ1-1; 7 nucleotides align to TRBD1. V lost 8 bases and J lost 5; bases outside the gene matches: 8. This CDR3 comprises 13 residues. The CDR3 loop reads CASATGEGTEAFF. CDR3 nucleotide sequence: TGTGCCAGCGCTACAGGGGAAGGGACTGAAGCTTTCTTT.

V and J are TRBV6-6 and TRBJ2-1; 7 bases are a match to TRBD2. Germline V gene lookup returns CDR1 MNHNY and CDR2 SVGAGI (reference sequence). The CDR3 loop spans 16 amino acids. Losses at the gene ends were 2 bases for V and 4 bases for J; bases not matched to a gene: 8. The CDR3 DNA is TGTGCCAGCAGTTACCTCCCTAGCGGCCGATACAATGAGCAGTTCTTC. It encodes CASSYLPSGRYNEQFF.

CDR3 protein: CASSQARQARKETQYF. CDR3 coding DNA: TGTGCCAGCAGCCAAGCAAGACAGGCACGAAAAGAGACCCAGTACTTC. The J gene is TRBJ2-5, the V gene TRBV14, with D tentatively TRBD1 (6 bases). The CDR3 contains 16 residues. The V and J ends lost 1 base and 3 bases respectively, with 15 bases between them. Germline assignment: CDR1 SGHDN and CDR2 FVKESK.

The V gene is TRBV7-8, the J gene TRBJ1-3; D gene unclear. CDR1 and CDR2 from the germline V gene are SGHVS and FQNEAQ. The CDR3 sequence is 16 residues long. V lost 1 base to trimming and J lost 2 bases, with 12 bases between them. The CDR3 region is CASSLGGGATGNTIYF. In nucleotides, the CDR3 is TGTGCCAGCAGCTTAGGAGGAGGAGCAACTGGAAACACCATATATTTT.

The chain carries TRBV13 and TRBJ2-5; a possible D gene is TRBD2 (5 bases). This CDR3 spans 14 amino acids. The germline gives CDR1 PRHDT, CDR2 FYEKMQ (reference sequence). The V end was cut by 1 base, the J end by 5 bases, with 11 bases between. The CDR3 spells CASSLVGEGETQYF. The CDR3 DNA reads TGTGCCAGCAGCTTAGTGGGAGAAGGGGAGACCCAGTACTTC.

The rearrangement links TRBV6-5 to TRBJ2-7; 9 positions agree with TRBD1. Germline V CDR1 and CDR2: MNHEY, SVGAGI. There are 14 residues in the CDR3. J was trimmed by 4 bases and V by 6 bases; bases with no gene match: 7. The CDR3 sequence: CASRQTGGTYEQYF. CDR3 DNA: TGTGCCAGCAGACAGACAGGGGGGACTTACGAGCAGTACTTC.

J is TRBJ1-5 and V is TRBV7-3, with a possible D match to TRBD1 (5 bases). V lost 6 bases to trimming and J lost 5 bases, with 11 bases between them. Germline V lookup: CDR1 SGHTA, CDR2 FQGTGA. The CDR3 length is 13 residues. DNA for the CDR3: TGTGCCAGCAGTGTAGGGGCTGATCAGCCCCAGCATTTT. Its translation is CASSVGADQPQHF.

The rearrangement joins TRBV20-1 to TRBJ2-1; weak D call: TRBD2 (6 bases). Per germline, CDR1 DFQATT and CDR2 SNEGSKA (reference sequence). CDR3 length: 11 amino acids. Trimming took off 2 bases at V and 11 bases at J, with 10 bases between the two ends. The CDR3 sequence: CSARPGTQQFF. The CDR3 DNA follows: TGCAGTGCTAGACCCGGGACTCAGCAGTTCTTC.

The chain uses TRBV27 and TRBJ1-5; perhaps TRBD1 as D (6 bases). Trimming shortened V by 5 bases and J by 3 bases, and 14 bases separated the two germline ends. Germline CDR1 reads MNHEY; CDR2 reads SMNVEV (reference sequence). The CDR3 consists of 15 residues. The CDR3 spells CASSPDRRYNQPQHF. The DNA of the CDR3 is TGTGCCAGCAGTCCCGACAGGAGGTACAATCAGCCCCAGCATTTT.

This chain joins TRBV18 and TRBJ2-3; D is unclear. V was trimmed by 3 bases and J by 2 bases, leaving 12 bases between them. Looked up from germline, CDR1 is KGHSH and CDR2 is LQKENI. The CDR3 sequence is 15 residues long. The CDR3 DNA follows: TGTGCCAGCTCACCCTTTCAAGCAGCCACAGATACGCAGTATTTT. It codes for CASSPFQAATDTQYF.

The CDR3 spells CASSLGDSPPVRMNTEAFF. CDR3 bases: TGCGCCAGCAGCTTGGGGGACAGCCCACCGGTCCGGATGAACACTGAAGCTTTCTTT. The V and J genes are TRBV5-1 and TRBJ1-1; 7 bases are shared with TRBD1. The CDR3 spans 19 residues. The ends lost 0 bases at V and 0 bases at J; junction bases unmatched: 14. Germline lookup yields CDR1 SGHRS and CDR2 YFSETQ.

V gene TRBV19 combines with J gene TRBJ2-7; TRBD2 matches at 12 bases. The CDR3 runs to 14 residues. CDR1 is LNHDA and CDR2 is SQIVND in the germline V gene (reference sequence). V trimming: 8 bases; J trimming: 3 bases; junction bases outside the gene matches: 5. This CDR3 is CASARLAGVYEQYF. CDR3 DNA: TGTGCCAGTGCCCGACTAGCGGGAGTCTACGAGCAGTACTTC.

The chain is built from TRBV3-1 (or the pseudogene TRBV3-2) and TRBJ1-2; D call uncertain. The CDR3 is made up of 14 amino acids. The V gene lost 0 bases and the J gene lost 3 bases, with 8 bases spanning the gap. Germline CDR1 reads LGHDT; CDR2 reads YNNKEL (reference sequence). The CDR3 DNA reads TGTGCCAGCAGCCAAGATCGAACAGACTATGGCTACACCTTC. Protein product: CASSQDRTDYGYTF.